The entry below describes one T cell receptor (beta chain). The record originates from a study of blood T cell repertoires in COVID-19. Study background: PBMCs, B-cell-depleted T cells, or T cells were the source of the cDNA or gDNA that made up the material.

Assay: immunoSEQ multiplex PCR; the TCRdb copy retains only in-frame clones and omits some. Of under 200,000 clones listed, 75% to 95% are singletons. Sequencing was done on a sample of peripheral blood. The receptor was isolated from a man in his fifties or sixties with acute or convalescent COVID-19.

The chain's CDR3 is CASSSPGTAQETQYF. The CDR3 bases are TGTGCCAGCAGTTCCCCCGGGACAGCCCAAGAGACCCAGTACTTC. The chain is built from TRBV28 and TRBJ2-5; 7 bases map to TRBD1. Germline values: CDR1 MDHEN, CDR2 SYDVKM. The J segment lost 1 base and the V segment lost 4 bases, leaving 6 bases of the junction unmatched. CDR3 length: 15 residues.